The 21 T cell receptor beta chains reported below all come from one sample, sequenced in a study of T cells in Graves' hyperthyroidism and ophthalmopathy. Amplification of TCR beta CDR3 regions used RNA as the template. Primed by the HTBI set, a first-round RT-PCR was run on the TCR CDR3. TCRdb recomputed calls from the multiplex PCR reads with MiXCR, one row per CDR3 protein. Among 330,000 or so distinct CDR3 sequences listed, roughly a fifth were seen once. The sample was blood. These receptor sequences come from a man aged 45-60 years with Graves' ophthalmopathy.

This clonotype was observed many times. This sequence joins TRBV5-1 and TRBJ2-7, with 7 nucleotides matching TRBD1. The CDR3 loop spans 14 amino acids. Trimming at V came to 1 base and at J to 2 bases, leaving 3 bases not matched to a gene. CDR1 and CDR2 from the germline V gene are SGHRS and YFSETQ. Here the CDR3 reads CASSLTGQTYEQYF. DNA of the CDR3: TGCGCCAGCAGCTTGACGGGACAGACCTACGAGCAGTACTTC.

This clonotype was counted between two and nine times. V is TRBV6-1 and J is TRBJ2-1, with 10 bases matching TRBD2. V shed 6 bases, J shed 6 bases, and the junction held 14 bases outside the gene matches. Germline CDR1 and CDR2: MNHNS and SASEGT. The CDR3 consists of 17 residues. CDR3 DNA sequence: TGTGCCAGCAGAGCAAAAAAGGAGCGGGAGGGCCCCAATGAGCAGTTCTTC. Its protein product is CASRAKKEREGPNEQFF.

This clonotype appeared once. The rearrangement joins TRBV20-1 to TRBJ2-3; the D is unclear. The J call may not be correct, given that the DNA end is closer to TRBJ1-5. The length of the CDR3 is 16 residues. CDR1 DFQATT and CDR2 SNEGSKA come from the germline V gene (reference sequence). CDR3: CSADPASGASTDTQHF. CDR3 DNA sequence: TGCAGTGCAGATCCCGCTAGCGGAGCTAGCACAGATACGCAGCATTTT.

The chain carries TRBV28 and TRBJ2-7, with D unclear. With 5 bases removed from V and 0 bases from J, the gap between germline ends came to 14 bases. Germline CDR1 is MDHEN and CDR2 is SYDVKM. This CDR3 region has 15 residues. CDR3 residues: CASSPIEAGSYEQYF. The CDR3 DNA reads as TGTGCCAGCAGTCCGATAGAAGCCGGCTCCTACGAGCAGTACTTC.

There are many counts of this clonotype. The genes are TRBV28 and TRBJ1-1; D unclear. Germline V gene lookup returns CDR1 MDHEN and CDR2 SYDVKM. The CDR3 is 14 amino acids. Deletions cut 3 bases from V and 5 bases from J, with 13 bases between. CDR3 nucleotides: TGTGCCAGCAGTTTCCCCGGGCTGGGAACTGAAGCTTTCTTT. This translates into CASSFPGLGTEAFF. The full variable domain, rest sourced from reference TRBV28 and TRBJ1-1, is DVKVTQSSRYLVKRTGEKVFLECVQDMDHENMFWYRQDPGLGLRLIYFSYDVKMKEKGDIPEGYSVSREKKERFSLILESASTNQTSMYLCASSFPGLGTEAFFGQGTRLTVV.

This clonotype was counted only a few times. The chain carries TRBV9 and TRBJ2-2; 7 bases are a match to TRBD2. Germline V gene lookup returns CDR1 SGDLS and CDR2 YYNGEE. The CDR3 sequence is 14 residues long. Trimming took 4 bases from V and 7 from J; bases not matched to a gene: 7. The CDR3 here is CASSQLAADGELFF. The CDR3 bases are TGTGCCAGCAGCCAGCTAGCGGCGGACGGGGAGCTGTTTTTT.

This clonotype showed up just a few times. This rearrangement joins TRBV14 to TRBJ1-2; TRBD1 might be the D (5 bases). CDR3 length: 16 amino acids. The V gene lost 0 bases and the J gene lost 5 bases, with 16 bases spanning the gap. Per germline, CDR1 SGHDN and CDR2 FVKESK. The CDR3: CASSQDLRAGRYGYTF. In DNA form, the CDR3 reads TGTGCCAGCAGCCAAGATTTGAGGGCAGGGCGATATGGCTACACCTTC.

This clonotype has a count of ten or more. CDR3 DNA sequence: TGTGCCAGCAGTTTACGCGGGAGGGCCCTCGATGAGCAGTTCTTC. Protein sequence: CASSLRGRALDEQFF. V and J are TRBV28 and TRBJ2-1; 9 nucleotides agree with TRBD2. The CDR3 has 15 amino acids. V lost 2 bases and J lost 8; bases outside the gene matches: 7. Germline CDR1 and CDR2: MDHEN and SYDVKM.

This clonotype has at least ten counts. The chain links TRBV5-5 to TRBJ2-3, with D perhaps matching TRBD2 (6 bases). The CDR3 length is 13 residues. The V and J ends lost 0 bases and 7 bases respectively, with 9 bases between them. Germline CDR1 reads SGHKS; CDR2 reads YYEKEE (reference sequence). CDR3 DNA sequence: TGTGCCAGCAGCTTGGCGCTAGCGAATACGCAGTATTTT. Amino acids: CASSLALANTQYF.

The chain is built from TRBV11-2 and TRBJ1-3; D is perhaps TRBD1 (5 bases). Germline assignment: CDR1 SGHAT and CDR2 FQNNGV. V was shortened by 0 bases and J by 10 bases, with 16 bases between the two germline ends. The CDR3 spans 15 residues. The CDR3 DNA follows: TGTGCCAGCAGCTTAGAAGGGGCCCGGACTGGAACCATATATTTT. Translation gives CASSLEGARTGTIYF.

The rearrangement joins TRBV28 to TRBJ1-2, with D perhaps matching TRBD1 (5 bases). This CDR3 is 14 amino acids long. The germline V gene encodes CDR1 MDHEN and CDR2 SYDVKM. Trimming cost V 5 bases and J 7 bases, with 17 bases left between them. The CDR3 coding sequence is TGTGCCAGCAGTCCACGAGGAGGGGAGGGTGGCTACACCTTC. Its translation: CASSPRGGEGGYTF.

The chain carries TRBV27 and TRBJ1-2; 7 bases align to TRBD1. The germline V gene encodes CDR1 MNHEY and CDR2 SMNVEV (reference sequence). The CDR3 covers 13 residues. With 7 bases clipped from V and 8 bases from J, the junction kept 10 bases outside the gene matches. CDR3 loop: CASTTNRGRGYTF. In DNA, the CDR3 is TGTGCCAGCACCACGAACAGGGGAAGGGGCTACACCTTC.

This clonotype was seen at least ten times. The chain carries TRBV7-6 and TRBJ2-1; a possible D gene is TRBD2 (6 bases). CDR3 size: 13 residues. With 5 bases removed from V and 12 bases from J, the gap between germline ends came to 17 bases. Germline loops: CDR1 SGHVS, CDR2 FNYEAQ. The CDR3 here is CASSRDAKGGQFF. In DNA form, the CDR3 reads TGTGCCAGCAGCCGGGACGCGAAGGGAGGGCAGTTCTTC. Variable domain in full (rest from reference TRBV7-6 and TRBJ2-1): GAGVSQSPRYKVTKRGQDVALRCDPISGHVSLYWYRQALGQGPEFLTYFNYEAQQDKSGLPNDRFSAERPEGSISTLTIQRTEQRDSAMYRCASSRDAKGGQFFGPGTRLTVL.

This clonotype was observed many times. The rearrangement uses TRBV12-3 or TRBV12-4 and TRBJ1-2, with 8 bases aligning to TRBD1. V was clipped by 7 bases and J by 0 bases; unmatched bases: 4. The CDR3 has 14 residues. The CDR3 protein is CASNQQGANYGYTF. The DNA for the CDR3 is TGTGCCAGCAACCAACAGGGGGCTAACTATGGCTACACCTTC.

This clonotype came up a few times. The V gene is TRBV28, the J gene TRBJ1-2; 7 nucleotides align to TRBD1. The CDR3 has 15 amino acids. The germline V gene encodes CDR1 MDHEN and CDR2 SYDVKM. V gave up 3 bases and J gave up 10 bases; unmatched junction bases: 14. CDR3 loop: CASSFGDRGPEVYTF. The CDR3 region has the DNA TGTGCCAGCAGTTTTGGGGACAGAGGACCCGAGGTCTACACCTTC.

This clonotype was seen repeatedly, ten times or more. This chain connects TRBV11-2 to TRBJ1-2, with D possibly being TRBD1 (5 bases). Per the germline V gene, CDR1 is SGHAT and CDR2 is FQNNGV. V lost 5 bases to trimming and J lost 8 bases, with 24 bases between them. CDR3 length equals 16 residues. The CDR3 reads CASSPRPVKPGEGYTF. The CDR3 DNA sequence: TGTGCCAGCAGCCCCCGCCCCGTAAAACCGGGGGAGGGCTACACCTTC.

This clonotype was recorded a few times. The rearrangement uses TRBV6-1 and TRBJ2-1, with 11 bases lining up with TRBD2. Germline V gene data show CDR1 as MNHNS and CDR2 as SASEGT. The CDR3 has 16 residues. V was clipped by 6 bases and J by 0 bases; unmatched bases: 4. CDR3 region: CASRGTSGSSYNEQFF. The CDR3, as DNA: TGTGCCAGCAGGGGGACTAGCGGTAGCTCCTACAATGAGCAGTTCTTC.

There are a few counts of this clonotype. The rearrangement joins TRBV6-1 to TRBJ2-7; TRBD1 matches at 10 bases. The V segment lost 4 bases and the J segment 4 bases; nucleotides outside the gene matches: 4. From germline, CDR1 is MNHNS and CDR2 SASEGT. This CDR3 is 14 amino acids long. In DNA form, the CDR3 reads TGTGCCAGCAGTGTCGACAGGGGGCTATACGAGCAGTACTTC. Protein: CASSVDRGLYEQYF.

The table lists this clonotype with a count of one. The chain combines TRBV28 with TRBJ2-2, with 7 bases that match TRBD2. Germline CDR1 and CDR2: MDHEN and SYDVKM. The CDR3 has 17 residues. The junction had 14 bases not matched to a gene; V was cut back by 7 bases and J by 3 bases. The CDR3 here is CASIRRSRGLHTGELFF. The CDR3 bases are TGTGCCAGCATCAGGAGGTCTAGGGGACTACACACCGGGGAGCTGTTTTTT.

V gene TRBV15 combines with J gene TRBJ2-2, with D uncertain. Germline V gene lookup returns CDR1 LNHNV and CDR2 YYDKDF (reference sequence). Between the trimmed V and J ends, which lost 1 base and 5 bases, there was a span of 14 bases. The CDR3 covers 16 residues. The CDR3 protein is CATSRVASSKTGELFF. CDR3 DNA: TGTGCCACCAGCAGAGTTGCCTCCTCCAAGACCGGGGAGCTGTTTTTT.

The chain combines TRBV7-9 with TRBJ1-2; TRBD1 matches at 7 bases. The CDR3 covers 16 residues. J lost 0 bases, V lost 5 bases, and 9 bases had no gene match. Germline loops: CDR1 SEHNR, CDR2 FQNEAQ (reference sequence). The CDR3 is CASSDNRGLANYGYTF. The CDR3 DNA sequence: TGTGCCAGCAGCGATAACAGGGGATTGGCTAACTATGGCTACACCTTC.